The T cell receptor (beta chain) under discussion was sequenced for a study of T cell clones after liver transplantation. Turning to the study itself: Tolerant meant at least one year fully off immunosuppression without liver enzymes above twice normal.

Sequencing was performed with immunoSEQ multiplex PCR; in TCRdb, only in-frame clones are kept and a portion is missing. Among approximately 71,000 clones listed, almost 95% were seen once. This CDR3 has 15 residues. The chain carries TRBV21-1 and TRBJ2-2. TRBV21-1 constitutes a pseudogene. The sequence derives from a human patient who received a liver transplant. Certain T cells may be donor cells from the graft. Sequenced material: CD4+ T cells from blood, taken around 25 months after liver transplant. The DNA of the CDR3 is TGTGCCAGCAGGGAGGTCAGGGAGAACACCGGGGAGCTGTTTTTT. Amino acid sequence: CASREVRENTGELFF.